Each of the 21 T cell receptor beta chains below was sequenced from the same sample in a study of cytomegalovirus exposure and HLA in healthy donors. Researchers ran the PCR with 60 Vbeta and 13 Jbeta primers. Data came from immunoSEQ multiplex PCR; TCRdb stores just in-frame clones and leaves some out. This table has roughly 80,000 clones, around 60% appearing once. Sequenced input: PBMCs. These receptors originate from a male donor in good health and CMV-seropositive.

This clone was counted only a few times. This chain joins TRBV28 and TRBJ1-1; no reliable D call. Germline V gives CDR1 MDHEN, CDR2 SYDVKM. V lost 6 bases and J lost 2, with 13 bases in between. The CDR3 is 14 residues long. CDR3 DNA sequence: TGTGCCAGCAGCCCCCCCAACTTAAACACTGAAGCTTTCTTT. Translation gives CASSPPNLNTEAFF. The whole variable domain, remainder taken from reference TRBV28 and TRBJ1-1, is DVKVTQSSRYLVKRTGEKVFLECVQDMDHENMFWYRQDPGLGLRLIYFSYDVKMKEKGDIPEGYSVSREKKERFSLILESASTNQTSMYLCASSPPNLNTEAFFGQGTRLTVV.

This chain links TRBV11-3 with TRBJ1-1; TRBD1 agrees at 11 bases. This CDR3 region has 16 residues. J gave up 1 base and V 5 bases, and 6 bases lay outside the gene matches. CDR1 is SGHNT, CDR2 YENEEA, per germline. The CDR3 reads CASSPGQGAANTEAFF. In nucleotides, the CDR3 is TGTGCCAGCAGCCCCGGACAGGGGGCAGCGAACACTGAAGCTTTCTTT.

This chain joins TRBV25-1 and TRBJ1-1; 9 nucleotides agree with TRBD1. CDR3 length equals 14 residues. Germline V lookup: CDR1 MGHDK, CDR2 SYGVNS. The V gene end was trimmed by 6 bases and the J gene end by 11 bases; junction bases not matched to a gene: 13. DNA of the CDR3: TGTGCCAGCAGCCCCGGGACAGGGACCTCAGGGGCTTTCTTT. Translated, it gives CASSPGTGTSGAFF.

There are a few counts of this clone. The chain couples TRBV25-1 to TRBJ1-4; D is uncertain. Trimming took off 2 bases at V and 10 bases at J, with 11 bases between the two ends. The CDR3 sequence is 13 residues long. The germline V gene has CDR1 MGHDK and CDR2 SYGVNS. The CDR3 DNA sequence: TGTGCCAGCAGTGAAGGGGAGTCGGCAAAACTGTTTTTT. Translating it yields CASSEGESAKLFF.

This clone was counted only a few times. This sequence joins TRBV7-9 and TRBJ2-5; possible D gene TRBD1, 5 bases. Trimming left V 5 bases short and J 3 bases short, with 13 bases between. CDR1 is SEHNR, CDR2 FQNEAQ, per germline (reference sequence). The CDR3 loop spans 14 amino acids. The CDR3 sequence is CASSPTDTEETQYF. DNA of the CDR3: TGTGCCAGCAGCCCGACGGACACGGAAGAGACCCAGTACTTC. The variable domain in full, completed from reference TRBV7-9 and TRBJ2-5, reads DTGVSQNPRHKITKRGQNVTFRCDPISEHNRLYWYRQTLGQGPEFLTYFQNEAQLEKSRLLSDRFSAERPKGSFSTLEIQRTEQGDSAMYLCASSPTDTEETQYFGPGTRLLVL.

V and J are TRBV7-6 and TRBJ1-4; D is unclear. The V gene lost 3 bases and the J gene lost 5 bases, with 19 bases spanning the gap. CDR3 length: 17 amino acids. Germline V gene lookup returns CDR1 SGHVS and CDR2 FNYEAQ. In DNA form, the CDR3 reads TGTGCCAGCAGCTTTCCGAGGGAAAACTCGGGCAATGAAAAACTGTTTTTT. Translating it yields CASSFPRENSGNEKLFF. Supplemented by reference TRBV7-6 and TRBJ1-4, the full variable domain reads GAGVSQSPRYKVTKRGQDVALRCDPISGHVSLYWYRQALGQGPEFLTYFNYEAQQDKSGLPNDRFSAERPEGSISTLTIQRTEQRDSAMYRCASSFPRENSGNEKLFFGSGTQLSVL.

The CDR3, as DNA: TGTGCCAGCAGTGCCCGACAGGTTTCTGGGGCCAACGTCCTGACTTTC. As protein: CASSARQVSGANVLTF. V is TRBV27 and J is TRBJ2-6; tentative D call: TRBD1 (6 bases). The length of the CDR3 is 16 residues. Germline V lookup: CDR1 MNHEY, CDR2 SMNVEV (reference sequence). The V end was cut by 5 bases, the J end by 1 base, with 12 bases between.

This clone was counted once. The rearrangement joins TRBV10-3 to TRBJ1-5, with 7 bases fitting TRBD1. CDR3 length equals 15 residues. The germline V gene has CDR1 ENHRY and CDR2 SYGVKD. With V trimmed by 6 bases and J by 6 bases, 11 bases remained unmatched. CDR3 protein: CAISSDREDGQPQHF. The CDR3 nucleotides read TGTGCCATCAGCTCCGACAGGGAAGACGGTCAGCCCCAGCATTTT.

The rearrangement uses TRBV2 and TRBJ2-1, with 7 bases lining up with TRBD1. This CDR3 comprises 15 residues. Trimming took 7 bases from V and 4 from J; bases not matched to a gene: 10. The V gene's germline CDR1 is SNHLY and CDR2 FYNNEI. CDR3 amino acids: CASTPKGAVYNEQFF. The DNA of the CDR3 is TGTGCCAGCACTCCTAAGGGGGCCGTTTACAATGAGCAGTTCTTC.

This clone showed up just a few times. The V gene is TRBV9, the J gene TRBJ1-2; 7 positions match TRBD1. The germline CDR1 and CDR2 sequences are SGDLS and YYNGEE. With 2 bases clipped from V and 2 bases from J, the junction kept 3 bases outside the gene matches. The CDR3 loop spans 14 amino acids. CDR3 DNA: TGTGCCAGCAGCGTCCAGACAGGGAACTATGGCTACACCTTC. Its protein is CASSVQTGNYGYTF.

Only a few counts were recorded for this clone. In nucleotides, the CDR3 is TGTGCCAGCAGAGCAGGACAGGGGCGAGCCACTGAAGCTTTCTTT. This sequence encodes CASRAGQGRATEAFF. This rearrangement joins TRBV28 to TRBJ1-1; TRBD1 matches 9 bases. Per germline, CDR1 MDHEN and CDR2 SYDVKM. J gave up 4 bases and V 6 bases, and 9 bases lay outside the gene matches. There are 15 residues in the CDR3.

The chain couples TRBV28 to TRBJ2-7; 11 bases match TRBD1. The trim removed 8 bases at V and 0 bases at J, leaving 18 bases unmatched. The CDR3 is 19 amino acids. Germline V gene sequence: CDR1 MDHEN, CDR2 SYDVKM. The CDR3 loop is CASSGLRDRGVAASYEQYF. The CDR3 nucleotides read TGTGCCAGCTCCGGTCTCAGGGACAGGGGGGTAGCGGCCTCCTACGAGCAGTACTTC.

A single count supports this clone. The gene calls are TRBV5-1 and TRBJ2-3; possibly TRBD1 for D (6 bases). This CDR3 is 16 amino acids long. Germline values: CDR1 SGHRS, CDR2 YFSETQ. The ends were cut back, 5 bases at V and 2 bases at J, with 18 bases in the middle. The chain's CDR3 is CASSFADSFLTDTQYF. CDR3 DNA sequence: TGCGCCAGCAGTTTCGCGGACAGTTTTCTCACAGATACGCAGTATTTT.

This chain joins TRBV6-5 and TRBJ2-1; 8 nucleotides agree with TRBD2. This CDR3 contains 15 residues. Losses at the gene ends were 0 bases for V and 2 bases for J; bases not matched to a gene: 0. CDR1 and CDR2 from the germline V gene are MNHEY and SVGAGI. This CDR3 is CASSYSGGAYNEQFF. Here the CDR3 DNA reads TGTGCCAGCAGTTACTCCGGGGGGGCCTACAATGAGCAGTTCTTC.

The chain couples TRBV27 to TRBJ2-1, with TRBD2 matching 12 bases. The CDR3 totals 15 residues. The V and J ends lost 4 bases and 8 bases, in that order; junction bases with no gene match: 6. Germline V lookup: CDR1 MNHEY, CDR2 SMNVEV (reference sequence). DNA of the CDR3: TGTGCCAGCAGTTCATGGACTAGCGGGATGGATGAGCAGTTCTTC. Its translation: CASSSWTSGMDEQFF.

The J gene is TRBJ2-2, the V gene TRBV6-5; TRBD2 is a possible D gene (6 bases). This CDR3 is built from 14 residues. V lost 5 bases and J 7 bases, leaving 14 bases between the germline ends. Germline CDR1 reads MNHEY; CDR2 reads SVGAGI. This chain's CDR3 is CASSHKMGGGELFF. CDR3 DNA: TGTGCCAGCAGTCACAAAATGGGGGGCGGGGAGCTGTTTTTT.

As DNA, the CDR3 is TGTGCCAGCAGTGCGGGACAGGGCTATCAGCCCCAGCATTTT. This translates into CASSAGQGYQPQHF. The chain carries TRBV6-1 and TRBJ1-5; 9 positions match TRBD1. This CDR3 has 14 residues. Germline CDR1 reads MNHNS; CDR2 reads SASEGT. The J segment lost 5 bases and the V segment lost 4 bases, leaving 3 bases of the junction unmatched.

In its sample, this clone was seen a few times. The chain carries TRBV29-1 and TRBJ1-1; tentative D call: TRBD1 (6 bases). Trimming stripped 4 bases from V and 1 base from J, with 13 bases between. Germline values: CDR1 SQVTM, CDR2 ANQGSEA. CDR3 length: 14 residues. The CDR3 spells CSVGMGAQNTEAFF. The CDR3 coding sequence is TGCAGCGTTGGTATGGGGGCCCAGAACACTGAAGCTTTCTTT.

The chain uses TRBV28 and TRBJ2-1; 7 nucleotides match TRBD1. V trimming: 3 bases; J trimming: 5 bases; junction bases outside the gene matches: 7. CDR3 length equals 15 residues. Germline values: CDR1 MDHEN, CDR2 SYDVKM. The CDR3 reads CASSFLDRANNEQFF. CDR3 in DNA: TGTGCCAGCAGTTTCCTCGACAGGGCCAACAATGAGCAGTTCTTC.

This clone was seen a handful of times. V is TRBV5-4 and J is TRBJ2-7, with D tentatively TRBD2 (6 bases). Germline CDR1 reads SGHNT; CDR2 reads YYREEE (reference sequence). The CDR3 runs 15 residues. The V end lost 4 bases, the J end lost 0 bases, and 14 bases lay between the germline ends. The CDR3 sequence: CASSLLGGSSYEQYF. The CDR3 nucleotides are TGTGCCAGCAGCCTATTGGGGGGTAGCTCCTACGAGCAGTACTTC.

The chain has TRBV7-9 and TRBJ1-5; the D is unclear. The V end lost 1 base, the J end lost 4 bases, and 14 bases lay between the germline ends. The CDR3 is made up of 16 amino acids. The germline gives CDR1 SEHNR, CDR2 FQNEAQ (reference sequence). CDR3 nucleotide sequence: TGTGCCAGCAGCTTAGGCGGAGAGGGTCGGAATCAGCCCCAGCATTTT. Its translation is CASSLGGEGRNQPQHF. Supplemented by reference TRBV7-9 and TRBJ1-5, the full variable domain reads DTGVSQNPRHKITKRGQNVTFRCDPISEHNRLYWYRQTLGQGPEFLTYFQNEAQLEKSRLLSDRFSAERPKGSFSTLEIQRTEQGDSAMYLCASSLGGEGRNQPQHFGDGTRLSIL.